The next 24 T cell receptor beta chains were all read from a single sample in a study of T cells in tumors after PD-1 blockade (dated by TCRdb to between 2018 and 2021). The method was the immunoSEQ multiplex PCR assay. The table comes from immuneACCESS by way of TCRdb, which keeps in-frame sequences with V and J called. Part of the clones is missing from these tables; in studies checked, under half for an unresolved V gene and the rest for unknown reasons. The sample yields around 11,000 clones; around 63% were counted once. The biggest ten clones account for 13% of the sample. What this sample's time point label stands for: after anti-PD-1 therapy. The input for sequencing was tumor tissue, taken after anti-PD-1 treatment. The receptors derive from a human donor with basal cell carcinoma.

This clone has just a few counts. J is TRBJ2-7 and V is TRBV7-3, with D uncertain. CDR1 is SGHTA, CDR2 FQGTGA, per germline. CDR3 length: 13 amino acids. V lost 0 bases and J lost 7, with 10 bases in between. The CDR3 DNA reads TGTGCCAGCAGCTTAACCAGCTTGACTGAGCAGTACTTC. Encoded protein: CASSLTSLTEQYF.

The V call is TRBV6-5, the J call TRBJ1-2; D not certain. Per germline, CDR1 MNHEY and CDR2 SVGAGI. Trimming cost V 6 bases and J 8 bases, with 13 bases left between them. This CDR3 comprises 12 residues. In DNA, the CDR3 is TGTGCCAGCAGAGGGCCCGCGGGGGGCTACACCTTC. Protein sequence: CASRGPAGGYTF.

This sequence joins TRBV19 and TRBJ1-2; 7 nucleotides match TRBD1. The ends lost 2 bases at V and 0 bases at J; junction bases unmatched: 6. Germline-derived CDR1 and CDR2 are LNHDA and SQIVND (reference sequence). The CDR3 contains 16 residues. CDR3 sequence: CASSIRKDRANYGYTF. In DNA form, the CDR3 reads TGTGCCAGTAGTATACGGAAAGACAGGGCTAACTATGGCTACACCTTC.

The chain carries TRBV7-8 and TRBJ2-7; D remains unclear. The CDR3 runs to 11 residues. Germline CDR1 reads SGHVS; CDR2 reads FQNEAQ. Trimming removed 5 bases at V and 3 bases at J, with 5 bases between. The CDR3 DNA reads TGTGCCAGCAGCCTAGACTACGAGCAGTACTTC. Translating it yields CASSLDYEQYF.

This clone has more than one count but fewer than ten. Here the CDR3 reads CASSLAQGAVETQYF. For the CDR3, the DNA is TGTGCCAGCAGCTTAGCACAGGGGGCCGTGGAGACCCAGTACTTC. The V call is TRBV7-9, the J call TRBJ2-5, with 9 bases aligning to TRBD1. This CDR3 is built from 15 residues. The germline V gene encodes CDR1 SEHNR and CDR2 FQNEAQ (reference sequence). Trimming removed 0 bases from V and 5 bases from J; junction bases left unmatched: 4. Full variable domain (rest looked up from reference TRBV7-9 and TRBJ2-5): DTGVSQNPRHKITKRGQNVTFRCDPISEHNRLYWYRQTLGQGPEFLTYFQNEAQLEKSRLLSDRFSAERPKGSFSTLEIQRTEQGDSAMYLCASSLAQGAVETQYFGPGTRLLVL.

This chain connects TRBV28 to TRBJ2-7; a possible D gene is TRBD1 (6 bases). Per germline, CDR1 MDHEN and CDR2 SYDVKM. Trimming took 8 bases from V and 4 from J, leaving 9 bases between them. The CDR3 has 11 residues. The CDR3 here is CASRTAYEQYF. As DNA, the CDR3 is TGTGCCAGCCGGACAGCTTACGAGCAGTACTTC.

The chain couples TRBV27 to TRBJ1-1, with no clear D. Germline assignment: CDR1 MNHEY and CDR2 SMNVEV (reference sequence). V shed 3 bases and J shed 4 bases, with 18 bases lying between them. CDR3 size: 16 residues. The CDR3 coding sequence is TGTGCCAGCAGTTTGAGTGGCTCCCTCGAGGGCACTGAAGCTTTCTTT. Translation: CASSLSGSLEGTEAFF.

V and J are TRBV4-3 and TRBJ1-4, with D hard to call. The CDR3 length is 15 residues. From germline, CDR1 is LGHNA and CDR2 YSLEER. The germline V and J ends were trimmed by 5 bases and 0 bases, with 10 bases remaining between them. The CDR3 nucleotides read TGCGCCAGCAGCTATGGCGGCACAACTAATGAAAAACTGTTTTTT. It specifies CASSYGGTTNEKLFF.

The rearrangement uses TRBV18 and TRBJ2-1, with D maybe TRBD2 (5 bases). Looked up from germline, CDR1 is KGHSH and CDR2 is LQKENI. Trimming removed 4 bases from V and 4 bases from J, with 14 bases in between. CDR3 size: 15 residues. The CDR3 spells CASSQNLAGYNEQFF. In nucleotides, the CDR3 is TGTGCCAGCTCACAGAACCTGGCGGGTTACAATGAGCAGTTCTTC. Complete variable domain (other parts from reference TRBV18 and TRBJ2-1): NAGVMQNPRHLVRRRGQEARLRCSPMKGHSHVYWYRQLPEEGLKFMVYLQKENIIDESGMPKERFSAEFPKEGPSILRIQQVVRGDSAAYFCASSQNLAGYNEQFFGPGTRLTVL.

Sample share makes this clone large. This chain's CDR3 is CASSPTSRDWGGYTF. CDR3 bases: TGCGCCAGCAGCCCTACCTCCAGGGATTGGGGTGGCTACACCTTC. The chain is built from TRBV4-1 and TRBJ1-2; D perhaps matches TRBD1 (5 bases). This CDR3 is 15 amino acids long. The germline gives CDR1 MGHRA, CDR2 YSYEKL. V lost 4 bases and J 7 bases, leaving 19 bases between the germline ends.

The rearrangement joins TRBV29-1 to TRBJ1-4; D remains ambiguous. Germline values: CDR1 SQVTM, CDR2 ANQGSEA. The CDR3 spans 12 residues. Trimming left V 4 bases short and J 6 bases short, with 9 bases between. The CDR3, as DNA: TGCAGCGTTGTGGGGTCGGATGAAAAACTGTTTTTT. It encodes CSVVGSDEKLFF.

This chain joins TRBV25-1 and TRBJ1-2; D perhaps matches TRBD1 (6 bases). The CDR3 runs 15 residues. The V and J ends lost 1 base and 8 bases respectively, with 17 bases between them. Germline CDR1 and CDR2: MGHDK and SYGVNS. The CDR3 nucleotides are TGTGCCAGCAGTGAATTCCGGGGGGCGCTTTTCGGCTACACCTTC. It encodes CASSEFRGALFGYTF.

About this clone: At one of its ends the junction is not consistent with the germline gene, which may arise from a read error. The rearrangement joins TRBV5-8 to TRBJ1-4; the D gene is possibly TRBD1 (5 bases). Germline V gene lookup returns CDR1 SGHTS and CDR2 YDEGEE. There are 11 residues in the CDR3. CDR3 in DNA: TGTGCCAGCAGCTCTGGGACTAAATTGGGTTTT. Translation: CASSSGTKLGF.

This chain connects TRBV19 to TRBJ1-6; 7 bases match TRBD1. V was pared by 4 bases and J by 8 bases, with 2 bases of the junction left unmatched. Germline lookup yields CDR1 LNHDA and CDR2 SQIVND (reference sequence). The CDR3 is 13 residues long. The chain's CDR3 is CASSNRGYSPLHF. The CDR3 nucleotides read TGTGCCAGTAGTAACAGGGGATATTCACCCCTCCACTTT.

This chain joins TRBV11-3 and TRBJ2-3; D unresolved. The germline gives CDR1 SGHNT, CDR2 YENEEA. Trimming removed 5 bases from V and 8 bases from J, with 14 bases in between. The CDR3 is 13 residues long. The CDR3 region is CASSPVLTGTQYF. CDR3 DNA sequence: TGTGCCAGCAGCCCAGTTCTTACCGGTACGCAGTATTTT.

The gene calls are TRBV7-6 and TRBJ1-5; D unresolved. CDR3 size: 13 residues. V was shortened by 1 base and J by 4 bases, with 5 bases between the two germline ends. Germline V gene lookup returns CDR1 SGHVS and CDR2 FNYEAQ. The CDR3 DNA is TGTGCCAGCAGCTTAGGTAGAAATCAGCCCCAGCATTTT. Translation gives CASSLGRNQPQHF. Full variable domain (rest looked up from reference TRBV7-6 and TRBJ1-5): GAGVSQSPRYKVTKRGQDVALRCDPISGHVSLYWYRQALGQGPEFLTYFNYEAQQDKSGLPNDRFSAERPEGSISTLTIQRTEQRDSAMYRCASSLGRNQPQHFGDGTRLSIL.

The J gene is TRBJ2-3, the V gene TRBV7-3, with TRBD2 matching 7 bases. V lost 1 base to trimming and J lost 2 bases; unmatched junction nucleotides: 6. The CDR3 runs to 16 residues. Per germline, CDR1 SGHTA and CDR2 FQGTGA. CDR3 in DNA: TGTGCCAGCAGCTTAATAGGAACTAGCGTCACAGATACGCAGTATTTT. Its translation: CASSLIGTSVTDTQYF.

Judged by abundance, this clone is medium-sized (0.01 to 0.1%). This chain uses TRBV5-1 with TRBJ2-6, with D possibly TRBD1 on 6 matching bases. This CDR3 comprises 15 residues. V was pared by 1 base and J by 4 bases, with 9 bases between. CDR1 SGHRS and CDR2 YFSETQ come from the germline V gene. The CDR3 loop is CASSLTGTGANVLTF. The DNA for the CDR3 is TGCGCCAGCAGCTTGACAGGGACCGGGGCCAACGTCCTGACTTTC. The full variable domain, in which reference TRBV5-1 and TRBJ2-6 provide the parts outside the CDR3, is KAGVTQTPRYLIKTRGQQVTLSCSPISGHRSVSWYQQTPGQGLQFLFEYFSETQRNKGNFPGRFSGRQFSNSRSEMNVSTLELGDSALYLCASSLTGTGANVLTFGAGSRLTVL.

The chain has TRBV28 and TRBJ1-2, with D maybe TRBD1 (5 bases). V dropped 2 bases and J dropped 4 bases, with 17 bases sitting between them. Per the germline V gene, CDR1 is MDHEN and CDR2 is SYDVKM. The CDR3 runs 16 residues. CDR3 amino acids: CASSLGGRASTYGYTF. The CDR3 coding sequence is TGTGCCAGCAGTTTAGGCGGCAGGGCCTCAACCTATGGCTACACCTTC.

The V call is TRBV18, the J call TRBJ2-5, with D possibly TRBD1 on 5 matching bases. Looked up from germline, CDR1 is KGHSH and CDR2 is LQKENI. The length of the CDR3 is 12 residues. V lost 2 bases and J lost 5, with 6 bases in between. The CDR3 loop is CASSPSGETQYF. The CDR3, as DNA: TGTGCCAGCTCACCATCAGGGGAGACCCAGTACTTC.

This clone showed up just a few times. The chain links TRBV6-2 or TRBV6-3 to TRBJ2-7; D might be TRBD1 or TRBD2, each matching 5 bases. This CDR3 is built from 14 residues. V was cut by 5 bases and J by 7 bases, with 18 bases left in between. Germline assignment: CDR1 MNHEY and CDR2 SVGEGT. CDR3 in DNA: TGTGCCAGCAGTCAGAGGGACCAGACGGTAGAGCAGTACTTC. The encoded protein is CASSQRDQTVEQYF.

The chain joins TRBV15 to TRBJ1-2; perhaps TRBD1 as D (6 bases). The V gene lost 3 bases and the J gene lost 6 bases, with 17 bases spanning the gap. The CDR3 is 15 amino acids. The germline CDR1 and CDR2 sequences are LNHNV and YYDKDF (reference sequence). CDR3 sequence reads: CATSRGGGGFDGYTF. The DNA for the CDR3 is TGTGCCACCAGCAGGGGCGGGGGCGGGTTCGATGGCTACACCTTC.

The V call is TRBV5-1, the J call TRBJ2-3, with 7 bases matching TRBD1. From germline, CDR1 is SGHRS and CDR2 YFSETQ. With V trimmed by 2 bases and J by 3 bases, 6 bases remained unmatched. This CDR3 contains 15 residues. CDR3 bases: TGCGCCAGCAGCTTAAGGGGGCGGCCTACAGATACGCAGTATTTT. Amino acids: CASSLRGRPTDTQYF.

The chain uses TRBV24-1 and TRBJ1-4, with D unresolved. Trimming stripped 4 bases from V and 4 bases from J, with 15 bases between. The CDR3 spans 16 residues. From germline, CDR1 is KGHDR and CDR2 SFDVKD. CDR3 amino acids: CATSDPAGSGNEKLFF. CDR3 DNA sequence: TGTGCCACCAGTGACCCGGCGGGGTCTGGTAATGAAAAACTGTTTTTT.